This T cell receptor (beta chain) was sequenced during a study of Graves' ophthalmopathy and Graves' hyperthyroidism. The wider study: At initial diagnosis, peripheral blood was obtained, and this preceded any treatment. Findings of the study overall: Sensitivity of about 90% and specificity of around 76% were achieved when a 13-signature model separated ophthalmopathy from stable hyperthyroidism. Also, most clonotypes expanded in the thyroid above 0.001 frequency appeared in blood.

CDR1 is SGHTA, CDR2 FQGTGA, per germline. The germline V and J ends were trimmed by 6 bases and 5 bases, with 13 bases remaining between them. There are 14 residues in the CDR3. CDR3 regions of TCR beta were amplified from RNA transcripts. Second-round multiplex PCR came after first-round RT-PCR with HTBI primers. TCRdb processed the multiplex PCR reads anew with MiXCR; each CDR3 protein has one entry. The data show about 700,000 distinct CDR3 sequences, about two fifths seen once. The sample holds a few counts of this clonotype. The antigen is undetermined. Specimen: peripheral blood. The TCR was taken from an adult man with Graves' ophthalmopathy. The V gene is TRBV7-3, the J gene TRBJ2-2, with D unresolved. This CDR3 reads CASSSSSTTGELFF. CDR3 DNA: TGTGCCAGCAGTTCCAGTTCCACGACCGGGGAGCTGTTTTTT. The full variable domain, with the rest looked up from reference TRBV7-3 and TRBJ2-2, is GAGVSQTPSNKVTEKGKYVELRCDPISGHTALYWYRQSLGQGPEFLIYFQGTGAADDSGLPNDRFFAVRPEGSVSTLKIQRTERGDSAVYLCASSSSSTTGELFFGEGSRLTVL.